This TCR beta chain comes out of a study of blood T cells in healthy people across ages. The study's findings and limits: Because sorting was not performed, PBMCs prevented conclusive naive versus antigen-experienced comparison. A roughly linear fall in TCR beta diversity per million T cells was seen with increasing age.

The use of a sample-barcoded 5' primer and a J-beta primer mix characterized a second PCR of roughly 6 to 11 cycles. Every molecule of cDNA carried a tag from a template-switch adaptor with 12 random nucleotides. CDR3-containing paired-end reads numbering at least 2.5 million came from each sample. TCRdb reprocessed the 5' RACE reads with MiXCR, giving one entry per CDR3 protein. This table has around 790,000 distinct CDR3 sequences, roughly 44% appearing once. As to this clonotype: Its antigen is still unknown.

The CDR3 spans 14 residues. Per the germline V gene, CDR1 is SQVTM and CDR2 is ANQGSEA. Trimming took 4 bases from V and 7 from J, leaving 20 bases between them. The chain combines TRBV29-1 with TRBJ2-7, with no clear D. This TCR derives from a man in his sixties in good health. Sequences were obtained from blood. The DNA for the CDR3 is TGCAGCGTTGGATCCAGGTCTGGATACAATGAGCAGTACTTC. Its protein product is CSVGSRSGYNEQYF.